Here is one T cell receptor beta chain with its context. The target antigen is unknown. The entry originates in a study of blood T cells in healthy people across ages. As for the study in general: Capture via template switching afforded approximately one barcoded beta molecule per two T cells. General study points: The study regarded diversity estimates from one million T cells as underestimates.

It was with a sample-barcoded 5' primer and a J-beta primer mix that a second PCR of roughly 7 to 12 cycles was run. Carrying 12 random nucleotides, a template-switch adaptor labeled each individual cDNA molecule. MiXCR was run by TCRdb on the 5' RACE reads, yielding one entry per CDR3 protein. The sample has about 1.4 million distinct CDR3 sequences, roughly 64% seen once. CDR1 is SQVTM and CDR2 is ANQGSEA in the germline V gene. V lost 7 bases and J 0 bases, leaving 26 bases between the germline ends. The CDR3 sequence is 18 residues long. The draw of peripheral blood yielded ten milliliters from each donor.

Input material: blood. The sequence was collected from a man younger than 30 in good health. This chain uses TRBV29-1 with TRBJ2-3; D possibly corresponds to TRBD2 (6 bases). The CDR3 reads CSAEVAAFHLTSTDTQYF. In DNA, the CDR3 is TGCAGCGCCGAAGTAGCGGCATTCCATCTAACTAGCACAGATACGCAGTATTTT.